The 29 T cell receptor beta chains presented below share a single source sample, sequenced in a study of molecular identifiers for immune sequencing clone quantification. TCRdb reprocessed the PCR reads via MiXCR and lists one record per CDR3 protein. This table holds about 640,000 distinct CDR3 sequences, just under 20% found once. The specimen sequenced was naive CD8+ T cells from blood, with Jurkat cell RNA spiked in. Documented subset: FACS-sorted CD8+CD4-CCR7+CD45RA+ naive T cells. The receptors were gathered from a human donor in good health. Some libraries in this study had Jurkat cell RNA spiked in.

V and J are TRBV6-6 and TRBJ2-2; 8 bases agree with TRBD1. There are 14 residues in the CDR3. Germline trimming cut 7 bases from V and 2 bases from J; bases unmatched to any gene: 3. Germline CDR1 is MNHNY and CDR2 is SVGAGI (reference sequence). CDR3 loop: CASMDRENTGELFF. CDR3 nucleotide sequence: TGTGCCAGCATGGACAGGGAAAACACCGGGGAGCTGTTTTTT.

This clonotype has a count of ten or more. This chain uses TRBV24-1 with TRBJ2-7, with D perhaps matching TRBD2 (5 bases). Deletions cut 4 bases from V and 4 bases from J, with 16 bases between. Germline loops: CDR1 KGHDR, CDR2 SFDVKD. The CDR3 consists of 15 residues. In DNA form, the CDR3 reads TGTGCCACCAGTGACCCAGGAGCACGGGGATACGAGCAGTACTTC. Protein: CATSDPGARGYEQYF.

The CDR3 loop reads CASRLVGRARNTEAFF. For the CDR3, the DNA is TGTGCAAGTCGCTTAGTAGGTAGGGCAAGGAACACTGAAGCTTTCTTT. The rearrangement joins TRBV12-2 to TRBJ1-1. TRBV12-2 is recorded as a pseudogene. The CDR3 extends over 16 amino acids.

This clonotype was counted many times. V gene TRBV13 combines with J gene TRBJ1-6; D is ambiguous. CDR1 and CDR2 from the germline V gene are PRHDT and FYEKMQ (reference sequence). This CDR3 spans 13 amino acids. Trimming cost V 0 bases and J 10 bases, with 7 bases left between them. The CDR3 here is CASSLGLGSPLHF. In DNA form, the CDR3 reads TGTGCCAGCAGCTTAGGGCTGGGGTCACCCCTCCACTTT.

In its sample, this clonotype was seen many times. The chain couples TRBV30 to TRBJ2-1; 7 bases map to TRBD1. There are 11 residues in the CDR3. Germline CDR1 reads GTSNPN; CDR2 reads SVGIG (reference sequence). The ends lost 5 bases at V and 14 bases at J; junction bases unmatched: 9. The CDR3: CAWEHSRGKFF. The DNA of the CDR3 is TGTGCCTGGGAACACTCCAGGGGGAAGTTCTTC.

The sample holds many counts of this clonotype. The chain employs TRBV27 and TRBJ2-7, with D maybe TRBD2 (7 bases). Trimming took 2 bases from V and 2 from J, leaving 13 bases between them. This CDR3 has 15 residues. Germline V lookup: CDR1 MNHEY, CDR2 SMNVEV (reference sequence). CDR3 sequence reads: CASSLTWGGPYEQYF. CDR3 DNA sequence: TGTGCCAGCAGTTTAACGTGGGGGGGGCCCTACGAGCAGTACTTC.

There are many counts of this clonotype. The gene calls are TRBV4-3 and TRBJ2-7; TRBD1 might be the D (7 bases). This CDR3 is 16 amino acids long. V was cut by 2 bases and J by 3 bases, with 17 bases left in between. CDR1 LGHNA and CDR2 YSLEER come from the germline V gene. The CDR3 protein is CASSQHWTGGYYEQYF. The CDR3 DNA follows: TGCGCCAGCAGCCAACATTGGACAGGAGGGTACTACGAGCAGTACTTC.

The chain has TRBV5-3 and TRBJ2-7; D is undetermined. TRBV5-3 is designated an ORF whose function remains uncertain. V dropped 3 bases and J dropped 2 bases, with 21 bases sitting between them. The CDR3 loop spans 17 amino acids. The CDR3 is CARSSPSVNASTYEQYF. As DNA, the CDR3 is TGTGCCAGAAGCTCCCCATCGGTGAATGCTTCTACCTACGAGCAGTACTTC.

About this clonotype itself: One base away lies a much larger clone, so this may be a sequencing read error. This likely comes from a read error, as the CDR3 has no conserved phenylalanine or tryptophan at its end. The chain has TRBV28 and TRBJ1-1, with unresolved D. The V end was cut by 4 bases, the J end by 0 bases, with 15 bases between. The CDR3 consists of 16 residues. CDR1 is MDHEN, CDR2 SYDVKM, per germline. The CDR3 DNA sequence: TGTGCCAGCAGTTCCCGGGTCCTTGGTATGAACACTGAAGCTTTCTCT. It specifies CASSSRVLGMNTEAFS.

This clonotype was detected ten times or more. The rearrangement joins TRBV21-1 to TRBJ1-5. TRBV21-1 is tagged as a pseudogene. The CDR3 totals 12 residues. As DNA, the CDR3 is TGTGCCAGCAGCACGCCGAATCAGCCCCAGCATTTT. As protein: CASSTPNQPQHF.

This clonotype showed up just a few times. The chain combines TRBV20-1 with TRBJ1-6; D is perhaps TRBD1 (5 bases). Germline assignment: CDR1 DFQATT and CDR2 SNEGSKA (reference sequence). This CDR3 has 19 residues. The V end lost 2 bases, the J end lost 10 bases, and 30 bases lay between the germline ends. CDR3 sequence: CSARPLGIGQELISSPLHF. CDR3 DNA sequence: TGCAGTGCTAGACCTCTTGGGATTGGACAAGAATTAATTTCGTCACCCCTCCACTTT.

The table lists this clonotype with a few counts. CDR3 in DNA: TGTGCCAGCAGCTTATTTCCCCCCGAAGGGGAATCCTACGAGCAGTACTTC. Translated: CASSLFPPEGESYEQYF. This chain links TRBV7-9 with TRBJ2-7; TRBD1 is a possible D gene (5 bases). Germline V lookup: CDR1 SEHNR, CDR2 FQNEAQ (reference sequence). Trimming pared 2 bases from V and 1 base from J, leaving 18 bases between. This CDR3 comprises 17 residues.

The sample holds many counts of this clonotype. The V and J genes are TRBV12-3 or TRBV12-4 and TRBJ1-1; D uncertain. CDR3 length equals 15 residues. The ends were cut back, 4 bases at V and 0 bases at J, with 12 bases in the middle. The CDR3 region has the DNA TGTGCCAGCAGTTGGGGTGACGGGTTGAACACTGAAGCTTTCTTT. As protein: CASSWGDGLNTEAFF.

V gene TRBV27 combines with J gene TRBJ2-4, with 8 bases lining up with TRBD1. J lost 0 bases, V lost 6 bases, and 7 bases had no gene match. Germline V gene data show CDR1 as MNHEY and CDR2 as SMNVEV (reference sequence). This CDR3 is built from 16 residues. Here the CDR3 reads CASSTRQGPAKNIQYF. As DNA, the CDR3 is TGTGCCAGCAGCACTCGACAGGGGCCAGCCAAAAACATTCAGTACTTC.

This clonotype was counted at least ten times. V and J are TRBV20-1 and TRBJ2-7; 9 bases agree with TRBD2. The ends lost 6 bases at V and 2 bases at J; junction bases unmatched: 8. This CDR3 contains 14 residues. CDR1 and CDR2 (germline): DFQATT, SNEGSKA (reference sequence). The CDR3 DNA reads as TGCAGTGCACATGGACTAGCGATTCCCTACGAGCAGTACTTC. Translating it yields CSAHGLAIPYEQYF.

In its sample, this clonotype was seen once. This may come from a read error, since a much larger clone is one base off. The gene calls are TRBV20-1 and TRBJ2-3, with 9 bases that match TRBD1. There are 19 residues in the CDR3. Germline lookup yields CDR1 DFQATT and CDR2 SNEGSKA (reference sequence). The CDR3 spells CGWKPGTGSPGPSTDTQYF. The DNA of the CDR3 is TGCGGTTGGAAGCCCGGGACAGGGAGCCCGGGCCCATCCACAGATACGCAGTATTTT.

This clonotype was counted a few times. The V gene is TRBV6-2 or TRBV6-3, the J gene TRBJ2-3, with TRBD1 matching over 10 bases. V lost 5 bases, J lost 4 bases, and 9 bases stayed unmatched. The CDR3 is 16 amino acids. Germline CDR1 MNHEY, CDR2 SVGEGT. Written as DNA, the CDR3 is TGTGCCAGCAGTCCCGGGACAGGGGCTGTCGCAGATACGCAGTATTTT. Translating it yields CASSPGTGAVADTQYF.

This chain connects TRBV6-1 to TRBJ1-4; perhaps TRBD1 as D (6 bases). Per germline, CDR1 MNHNS and CDR2 SASEGT. The CDR3 totals 14 residues. V shed 7 bases and J shed 6 bases, with 15 bases lying between them. The CDR3 loop is CASTEEQGHEKLFF. Here the CDR3 DNA reads TGTGCCAGCACGGAGGAACAGGGACATGAAAAACTGTTTTTT.

The gene calls are TRBV7-9 and TRBJ2-7; D is uncertain. V lost 3 bases, J lost 4 bases, and 10 bases lay in between. Looked up from germline, CDR1 is SEHNR and CDR2 is FQNEAQ (reference sequence). This CDR3 contains 13 residues. The CDR3 loop reads CASSFPGRYEQYF. In DNA form, the CDR3 reads TGTGCCAGCAGCTTCCCAGGAAGGTACGAGCAGTACTTC. Looking up the rest from reference TRBV7-9 and TRBJ2-7 gives the full variable domain: DTGVSQNPRHKITKRGQNVTFRCDPISEHNRLYWYRQTLGQGPEFLTYFQNEAQLEKSRLLSDRFSAERPKGSFSTLEIQRTEQGDSAMYLCASSFPGRYEQYFGPGTRLTVT.

This clonotype was seen many times. This chain joins TRBV28 and TRBJ1-5; D unclear. Trimming took off 1 base at V and 1 base at J, with 8 bases between the two ends. CDR1 MDHEN and CDR2 SYDVKM come from the germline V gene. The length of the CDR3 is 15 residues. The CDR3 here is CASSLSKISNQPQHF. The CDR3 nucleotides are TGTGCCAGCAGTTTATCAAAGATAAGCAATCAGCCCCAGCATTTT.

This chain links TRBV11-2 with TRBJ2-4; tentative D call: TRBD2 (7 bases). CDR3 size: 17 residues. The V end lost 4 bases, the J end lost 6 bases, and 22 bases lay between the germline ends. Germline V gives CDR1 SGHAT, CDR2 FQNNGV. This chain's CDR3 is CASSSRPDGGRVNIQYF. The CDR3 nucleotides are TGTGCCAGCAGCTCCAGACCGGACGGGGGGCGGGTAAACATTCAGTACTTC.

This clonotype has at least ten counts. This rearrangement joins TRBV7-2 to TRBJ2-7, with 11 nucleotides matching TRBD1. V shed 1 base and J 3 bases; nucleotides not matched to a gene: 2. The CDR3 spans 15 residues. In germline, CDR1 is SGHTA, CDR2 FQGNSA. The CDR3 bases are TGTGCCAGCAGCTTAGGGACAGGGGGCTTCTACGAGCAGTACTTC. This gives the protein CASSLGTGGFYEQYF.

As for this clonotype: A much larger clone differs from this one at a single base, so this may be a read error. The chain couples TRBV11-3 to TRBJ2-1; D tentatively reads TRBD1 or TRBD2 (5 bases each). The germline V gene has CDR1 SGHNT and CDR2 YENEEA. Trimming took 2 bases from V and 9 from J, leaving 20 bases between them. CDR3 size: 16 residues. CDR3 nucleotide sequence: TGTGCCAGCAGCTTAAGGTCAGGGAGCGTAGACAGTGAGCAGTTCTTC. Protein product: CASSLRSGSVDSEQFF.

This clonotype was counted ten times or more. The CDR3 nucleotides are TGCAGTGCGGCGGAGACCCAGTACTTC. It encodes CSAAETQYF. The V call is TRBV20-1, the J call TRBJ2-5; D unclear. The germline V gene has CDR1 DFQATT and CDR2 SNEGSKA (reference sequence). There are 9 residues in the CDR3. V lost 6 bases, J lost 5 bases, and 4 bases lay in between.

This clonotype has at least ten counts. The gene calls are TRBV9 and TRBJ2-3; possible D gene TRBD2, 5 bases. V was cut by 0 bases and J by 5 bases, with 10 bases left in between. CDR1 SGDLS and CDR2 YYNGEE come from the germline V gene. The CDR3 totals 14 residues. For the CDR3, the DNA is TGTGCCAGCAGCGTAGATGTGGGAGAAGATACGCAGTATTTT. Residues: CASSVDVGEDTQYF.

This clonotype has at least ten counts. The rearrangement links TRBV25-1 to TRBJ1-5, with D maybe TRBD1 (5 bases). Trimming pared 4 bases from V and 0 bases from J, leaving 7 bases between. The CDR3 contains 14 residues. The germline CDR1 and CDR2 sequences are MGHDK and SYGVNS. This chain's CDR3 is CASSATDSNQPQHF. DNA for the CDR3: TGTGCCAGCAGTGCGACAGATAGCAATCAGCCCCAGCATTTT.

This clonotype came up many times. The V gene is TRBV20-1, the J gene TRBJ1-2, with 9 nucleotides matching TRBD1. Germline assignment: CDR1 DFQATT and CDR2 SNEGSKA (reference sequence). V gave up 0 bases and J gave up 4 bases; unmatched junction bases: 6. The CDR3 spans 15 residues. The DNA for the CDR3 is TGCAGTGCTAGAGACTGGACAGGGGACCCCTATGGCTACACCTTC. Amino acids: CSARDWTGDPYGYTF.

This clonotype was detected ten times or more. The chain combines TRBV2 with TRBJ2-5; D not resolved. Trimming stripped 6 bases from V and 4 bases from J, with 15 bases between. The V gene's germline CDR1 is SNHLY and CDR2 FYNNEI. This CDR3 contains 14 residues. CDR3 sequence reads: CASSGRIKIETQYF. In DNA, the CDR3 is TGTGCCAGCAGCGGCCGAATAAAAATAGAGACCCAGTACTTC. Full variable domain (rest looked up from reference TRBV2 and TRBJ2-5): EPEVTQTPSHQVTQMGQEVILRCVPISNHLYFYWYRQILGQKVEFLVSFYNNEISEKSEIFDDQFSVERPDGSNFTLKIRSTKLEDSAMYFCASSGRIKIETQYFGPGTRLLVL.

The chain joins TRBV10-3 to TRBJ2-1, with TRBD2 as a possible D gene (6 bases). V shed 8 bases and J shed 5 bases, with 10 bases lying between them. The CDR3 has 12 residues. Germline CDR1 is ENHRY and CDR2 is SYGVKD. In DNA form, the CDR3 reads TGTGCCATCCACGGAGGGGACAATGAGCAGTTCTTC. It is translated as CAIHGGDNEQFF.